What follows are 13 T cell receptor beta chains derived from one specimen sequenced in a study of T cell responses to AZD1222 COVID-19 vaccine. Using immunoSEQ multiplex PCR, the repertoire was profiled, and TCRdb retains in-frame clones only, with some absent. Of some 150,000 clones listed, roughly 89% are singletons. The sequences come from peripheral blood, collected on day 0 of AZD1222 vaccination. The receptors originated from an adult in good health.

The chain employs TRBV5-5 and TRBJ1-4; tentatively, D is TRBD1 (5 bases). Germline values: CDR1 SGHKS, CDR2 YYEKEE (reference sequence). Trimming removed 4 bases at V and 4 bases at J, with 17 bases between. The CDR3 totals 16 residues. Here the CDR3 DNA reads TGTGCCAGCAGCCCAGTATCCGGGACGGATAATGAAAAACTGTTTTTT. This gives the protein CASSPVSGTDNEKLFF. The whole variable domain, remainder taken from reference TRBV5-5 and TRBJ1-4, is DAGVTQSPTHLIKTRGQQVTLRCSPISGHKSVSWYQQVLGQGPQFIFQYYEKEERGRGNFPDRFSARQFPNYSSELNVNALLLGDSALYLCASSPVSGTDNEKLFFGSGTQLSVL.

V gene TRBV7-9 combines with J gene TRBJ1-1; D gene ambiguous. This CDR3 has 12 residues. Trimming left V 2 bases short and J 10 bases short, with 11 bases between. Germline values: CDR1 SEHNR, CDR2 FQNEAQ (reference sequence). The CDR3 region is CASSLNLPGAFF. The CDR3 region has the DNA TGTGCCAGCAGCTTAAATCTCCCGGGAGCTTTCTTT.

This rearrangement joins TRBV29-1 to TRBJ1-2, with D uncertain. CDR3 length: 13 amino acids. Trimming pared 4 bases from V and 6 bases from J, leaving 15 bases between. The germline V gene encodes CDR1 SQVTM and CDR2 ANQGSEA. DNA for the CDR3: TGCAGCGTTGCGGACGGAGCGAGAAATGGCTACACCTTC. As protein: CSVADGARNGYTF.

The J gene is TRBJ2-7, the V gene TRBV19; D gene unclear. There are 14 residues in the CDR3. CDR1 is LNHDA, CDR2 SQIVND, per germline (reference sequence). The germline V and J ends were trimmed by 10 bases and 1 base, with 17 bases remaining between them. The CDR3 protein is CATADPSRSYEQYF. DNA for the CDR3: TGTGCCACCGCGGACCCCAGCAGGTCCTACGAGCAGTACTTC.

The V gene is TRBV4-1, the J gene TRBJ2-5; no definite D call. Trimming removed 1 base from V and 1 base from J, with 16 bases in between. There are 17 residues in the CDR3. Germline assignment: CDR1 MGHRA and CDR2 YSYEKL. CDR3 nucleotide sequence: TGCGCCAGCAGCCAAGGGACGAGTAACCCCCGCCAAGAGACCCAGTACTTC. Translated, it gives CASSQGTSNPRQETQYF.

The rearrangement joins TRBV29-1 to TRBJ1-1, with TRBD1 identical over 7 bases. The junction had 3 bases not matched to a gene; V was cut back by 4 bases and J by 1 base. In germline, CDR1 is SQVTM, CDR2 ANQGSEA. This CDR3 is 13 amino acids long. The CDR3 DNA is TGCAGCGTTGCCGGGACAGAGAACACTGAAGCTTTCTTT. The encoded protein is CSVAGTENTEAFF.

Here the CDR3 DNA reads TGTGCCAGCAAACCGGGCCTGGCCTACAATGAGCAGTTCTTC. Protein: CASKPGLAYNEQFF. The V gene is TRBV7-2, the J gene TRBJ2-1; the D is unclear. The CDR3 runs to 14 residues. V shed 7 bases and J shed 2 bases, with 12 bases lying between them. The germline V gene has CDR1 SGHTA and CDR2 FQGNSA.

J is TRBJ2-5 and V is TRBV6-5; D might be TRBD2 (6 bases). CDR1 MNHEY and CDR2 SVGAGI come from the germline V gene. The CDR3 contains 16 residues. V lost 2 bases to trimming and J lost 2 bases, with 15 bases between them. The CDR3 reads CASSYGRVGGQETQYF. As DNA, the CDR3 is TGTGCCAGCAGTTACGGCAGGGTGGGGGGACAAGAGACCCAGTACTTC.

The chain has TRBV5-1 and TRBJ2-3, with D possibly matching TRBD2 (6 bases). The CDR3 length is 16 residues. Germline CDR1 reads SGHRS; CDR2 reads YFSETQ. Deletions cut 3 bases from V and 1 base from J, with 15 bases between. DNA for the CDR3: TGCGCCAGCAGCTCGGGTTTGGAGCGGGGCACAGATACGCAGTATTTT. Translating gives CASSSGLERGTDTQYF.

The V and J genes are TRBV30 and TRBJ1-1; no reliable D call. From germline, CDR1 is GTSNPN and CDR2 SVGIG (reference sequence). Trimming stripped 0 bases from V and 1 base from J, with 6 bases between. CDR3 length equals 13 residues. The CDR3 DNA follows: TGTGCCTGGAGTGTATCTCGGAACACTGAAGCTTTCTTT. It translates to CAWSVSRNTEAFF.

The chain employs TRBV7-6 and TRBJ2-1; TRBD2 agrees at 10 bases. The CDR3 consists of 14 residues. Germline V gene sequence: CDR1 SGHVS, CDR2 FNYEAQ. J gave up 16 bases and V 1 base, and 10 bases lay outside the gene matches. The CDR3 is CASSLDPAGGPRFF. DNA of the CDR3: TGTGCCAGCAGCTTAGACCCAGCGGGAGGGCCGAGATTCTTC. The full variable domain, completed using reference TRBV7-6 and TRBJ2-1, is GAGVSQSPRYKVTKRGQDVALRCDPISGHVSLYWYRQALGQGPEFLTYFNYEAQQDKSGLPNDRFSAERPEGSISTLTIQRTEQRDSAMYRCASSLDPAGGPRFFGPGTRLTVL.

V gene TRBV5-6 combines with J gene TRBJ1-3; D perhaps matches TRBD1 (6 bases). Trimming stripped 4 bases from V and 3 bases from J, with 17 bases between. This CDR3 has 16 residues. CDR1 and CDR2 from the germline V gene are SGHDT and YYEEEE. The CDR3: CASSPRLTGFGNTIYF. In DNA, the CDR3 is TGTGCCAGCAGCCCTCGTTTGACAGGCTTTGGAAACACCATATATTTT.

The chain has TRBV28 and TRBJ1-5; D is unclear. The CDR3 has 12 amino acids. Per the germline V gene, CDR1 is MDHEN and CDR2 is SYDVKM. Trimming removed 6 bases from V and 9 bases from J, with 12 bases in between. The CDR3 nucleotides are TGTGCCAGCAGCTATAAAGGTGGGCCCCAGCATTTT. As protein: CASSYKGGPQHF. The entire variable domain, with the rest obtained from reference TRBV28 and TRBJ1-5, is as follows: DVKVTQSSRYLVKRTGEKVFLECVQDMDHENMFWYRQDPGLGLRLIYFSYDVKMKEKGDIPEGYSVSREKKERFSLILESASTNQTSMYLCASSYKGGPQHFGDGTRLSIL.